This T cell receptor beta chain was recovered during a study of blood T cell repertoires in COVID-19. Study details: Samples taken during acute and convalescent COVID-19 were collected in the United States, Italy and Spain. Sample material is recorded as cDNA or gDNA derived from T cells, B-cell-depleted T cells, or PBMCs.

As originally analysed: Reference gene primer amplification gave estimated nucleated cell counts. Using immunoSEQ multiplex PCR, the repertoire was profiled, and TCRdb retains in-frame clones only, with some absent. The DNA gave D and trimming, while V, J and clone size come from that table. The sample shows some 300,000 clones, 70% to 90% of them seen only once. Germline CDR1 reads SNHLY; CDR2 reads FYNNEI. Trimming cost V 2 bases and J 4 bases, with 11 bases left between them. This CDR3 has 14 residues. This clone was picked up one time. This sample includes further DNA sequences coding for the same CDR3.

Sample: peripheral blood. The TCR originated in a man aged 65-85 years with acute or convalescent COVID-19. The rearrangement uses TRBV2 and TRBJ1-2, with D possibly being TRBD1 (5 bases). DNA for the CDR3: TGTGCCAGCAGTGAACTTGGGGGGACCTATGGCTACACCTTC. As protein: CASSELGGTYGYTF.